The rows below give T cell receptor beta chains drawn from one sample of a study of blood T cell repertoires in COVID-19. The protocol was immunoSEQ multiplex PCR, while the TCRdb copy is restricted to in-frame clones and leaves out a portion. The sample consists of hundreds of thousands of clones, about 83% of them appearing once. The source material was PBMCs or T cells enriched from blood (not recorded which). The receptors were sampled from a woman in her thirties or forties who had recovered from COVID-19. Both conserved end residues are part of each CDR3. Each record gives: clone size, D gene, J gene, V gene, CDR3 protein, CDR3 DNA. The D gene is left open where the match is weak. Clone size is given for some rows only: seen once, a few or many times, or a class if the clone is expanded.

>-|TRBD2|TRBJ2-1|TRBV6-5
CASSPGGQYNEQFF
TGTGCCAGCAGTCCGGGAGGTCAGTACAATGAGCAGTTCTTC
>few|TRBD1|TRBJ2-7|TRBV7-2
CASSLGGTGGYEQYF
TGTGCCAGCAGCTTAGGGGGGACAGGGGGCTACGAGCAGTACTTC
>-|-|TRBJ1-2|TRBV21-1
CASSKLLQGENYGYTF
TGTGCCAGCAGCAAACTGCTACAGGGAGAGAACTATGGCTACACCTTC
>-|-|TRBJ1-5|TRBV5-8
CASSLQFGGISNQPQHF
TGTGCCAGCAGCTTGCAATTTGGCGGAATTAGCAATCAGCCCCAGCATTTT
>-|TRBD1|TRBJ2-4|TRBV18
CASSPPNQGASGAKNIQYF
TGTGCCAGCTCACCACCGAACCAGGGGGCGAGTGGTGCCAAAAACATTCAGTACTTC
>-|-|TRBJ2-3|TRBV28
CASSLWGGFGTDTQYF
TGTGCCAGCAGTTTATGGGGGGGTTTTGGGACAGATACGCAGTATTTT
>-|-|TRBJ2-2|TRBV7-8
CASRPSRVAGFSGELFF
TGTGCCAGCAGACCTAGTAGGGTGGCAGGGTTCAGCGGGGAGCTGTTTTTT
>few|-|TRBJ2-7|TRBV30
CAWSVIGRGKLYEQYF
TGTGCCTGGAGTGTAATCGGCAGGGGAAAACTGTACGAGCAGTACTTC
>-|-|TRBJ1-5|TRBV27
CASREGNQPQHF
TGTGCCAGCAGGGAGGGCAATCAGCCCCAGCATTTT
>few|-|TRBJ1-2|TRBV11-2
CASSPLRYGYTF
TGTGCCAGCAGCCCCCTCCGCTATGGCTACACCTTC
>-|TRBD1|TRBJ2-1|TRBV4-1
CASSQDRAEQFF
TGCGCCAGCAGCCAGGACAGGGCTGAGCAGTTCTTC
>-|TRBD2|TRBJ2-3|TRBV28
CASSLFSGRFTDTQYF
TGTGCCAGCAGCTTATTTAGCGGGAGGTTCACAGATACGCAGTATTTT
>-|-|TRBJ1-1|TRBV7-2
CASSPWGGNTEAFF
TGTGCCAGCAGCCCGTGGGGCGGGAACACTGAAGCTTTCTTT
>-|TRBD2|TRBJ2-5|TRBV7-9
CASSLASGRLETQYF
TGTGCCAGCAGCTTAGCTAGCGGGAGATTAGAGACCCAGTACTTC
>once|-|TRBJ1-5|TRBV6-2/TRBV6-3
CASSYSQGNNQPQHF
TGTGCCAGCAGTTACTCCCAGGGGAACAATCAGCCCCAGCATTTT
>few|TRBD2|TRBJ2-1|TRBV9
CASSVVAGVWVEQFF
TGTGCCAGCAGCGTAGTTGCGGGAGTGTGGGTTGAGCAGTTCTTC
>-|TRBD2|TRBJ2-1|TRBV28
CASSFVKRKERTSGTNNEQFF
TGTGCCAGCAGTTTTGTAAAGCGAAAAGAGCGGACTAGCGGGACCAACAATGAGCAGTTCTTC
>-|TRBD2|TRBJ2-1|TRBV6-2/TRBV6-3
CASSPLGLASNEQFF
TGTGCCAGCAGTCCCCTTGGACTAGCATCGAATGAGCAGTTCTTC
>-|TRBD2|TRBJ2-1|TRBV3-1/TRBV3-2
CASSQWTSGNNEQFF
TGTGCCAGCAGCCAATGGACTAGCGGTAACAATGAGCAGTTCTTC
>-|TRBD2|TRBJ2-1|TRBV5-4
CASSPPGLAGNEQFF
TGTGCCAGCAGCCCCCCGGGACTAGCGGGGAATGAGCAGTTCTTC
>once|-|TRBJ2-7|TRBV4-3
CASSQVQGKTYEQYF
TGCGCCAGCAGCCAAGTACAGGGAAAGACCTACGAGCAGTACTTC
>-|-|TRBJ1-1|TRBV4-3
CASSETTGTNTEAFF
TGCGCCAGCAGCGAAACTACAGGAACCAACACTGAAGCTTTCTTT
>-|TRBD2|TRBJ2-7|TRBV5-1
CASSLSAGLAESSYEQYF
TGCGCCAGCAGCTTGTCGGCCGGACTAGCGGAGTCTTCCTACGAGCAGTACTTC
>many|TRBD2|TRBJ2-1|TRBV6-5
CASKGTISYNEQFF
TGTGCCAGCAAAGGGACTATCTCCTACAATGAGCAGTTCTTC
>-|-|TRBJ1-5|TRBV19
CASTFPGLNQPQHF
TGTGCCAGTACCTTCCCTGGCCTCAATCAGCCCCAGCATTTT
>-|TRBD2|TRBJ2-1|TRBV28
CASRLTLAGGQSEQFF
TGTGCCAGCAGACTCACTCTAGCGGGAGGACAAAGTGAGCAGTTCTTC
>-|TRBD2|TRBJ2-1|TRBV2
CASTFGGEGIYNEQFF
TGTGCCAGCACCTTTGGGGGGGAGGGCATCTACAATGAGCAGTTCTTC
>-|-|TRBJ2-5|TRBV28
CAILSPGETQYF
TGTGCCATCCTATCTCCGGGAGAGACCCAGTACTTC
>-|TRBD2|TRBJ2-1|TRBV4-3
CASSVGGAGGPSGQFF
TGCGCCAGCAGCGTGGGGGGAGCGGGAGGGCCTAGTGGGCAGTTCTTC
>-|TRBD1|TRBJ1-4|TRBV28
CASRVPLGTGGVEHEKLFF
TGTGCCAGCAGAGTCCCTTTAGGGACAGGGGGCGTAGAGCATGAAAAACTGTTTTTT
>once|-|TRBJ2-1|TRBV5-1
CASSVTGETSYNEQFF
TGCGCCAGCAGCGTCACGGGGGAGACCTCCTACAATGAGCAGTTCTTC
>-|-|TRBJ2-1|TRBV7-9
CASSLGSFSANEQFF
TGTGCCAGCAGCTTAGGGTCTTTTAGCGCGAATGAGCAGTTCTTC
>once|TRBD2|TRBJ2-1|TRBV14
CASSHSGRAWDEQFF
TGTGCCAGCAGCCATAGCGGGAGAGCCTGGGATGAGCAGTTCTTC
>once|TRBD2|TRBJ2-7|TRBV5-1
CASSPGLVLYEQYF
TGCGCCAGCAGCCCGGGACTAGTCCTCTACGAGCAGTACTTC
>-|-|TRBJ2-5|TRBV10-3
CAISEVPPRETQYF
TGTGCCATCAGTGAGGTCCCCCCCAGAGAGACCCAGTACTTC
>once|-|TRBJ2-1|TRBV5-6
CASSSLLRGRNEQFF
TGTGCCAGCAGCTCCCTGTTGCGCGGGCGGAATGAGCAGTTCTTC
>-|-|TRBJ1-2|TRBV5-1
CASSSGTVLGYTF
TGCGCCAGCAGCTCAGGTACCGTTCTGGGCTACACCTTC
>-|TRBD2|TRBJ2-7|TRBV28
CASSSPREGFGEQYF
TGTGCCAGCAGTTCCCCCAGGGAGGGATTCGGCGAGCAGTACTTC
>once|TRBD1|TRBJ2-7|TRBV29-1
CSVGGQGVGEQYF
TGCAGCGTTGGAGGACAGGGGGTCGGCGAGCAGTACTTC
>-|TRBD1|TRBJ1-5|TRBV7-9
CASSLSGTGVQPQHF
TGTGCCAGCAGCTTGTCCGGGACAGGGGTTCAGCCCCAGCATTTT
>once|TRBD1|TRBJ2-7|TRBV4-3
CASSQDRTGPFYEQYF
TGCGCCAGCAGCCAAGATCGGACAGGCCCCTTTTACGAGCAGTACTTC
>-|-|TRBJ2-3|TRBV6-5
CASSYRGAATDTQYF
TGTGCCAGCAGTTACCGGGGTGCGGCCACAGATACGCAGTATTTT
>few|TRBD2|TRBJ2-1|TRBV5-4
CASSRGLDYNNEQFF
TGTGCCAGCAGCCGAGGACTAGACTATAACAATGAGCAGTTCTTC
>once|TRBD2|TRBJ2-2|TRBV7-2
CASSSSGRMNTGELFF
TGTGCCAGCAGCTCTAGCGGGAGGATGAACACCGGGGAGCTGTTTTTT
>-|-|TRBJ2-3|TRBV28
CASRPIGSGDTQYF
TGTGCCAGCAGGCCCATCGGGTCCGGAGATACGCAGTATTTT